This TCR beta chain was retrieved from a study of shared clonotypes between healthy human individuals. Study background: A couple of female and a few male donors aged 18 to 49 were enrolled.

Recent acute infections and vaccinations were absent in the healthy HIV-negative adult donors. Study results and caveats: Clonotype sharing across donors was expected to vary with sequencing depth.

In regard to this clone: Antigen specificity is unknown.

This CDR3 has 17 amino acids. The germline V gene has CDR1 MDHEN and CDR2 SYDVKM. The V end lost 0 bases, the J end lost 2 bases, and 16 bases lay between the germline ends. DNA input for the unsorted PBMC replicate PCRs was around 300 ng, roughly 33,000 T cell genomes. Generated by immunoSEQ multiplex PCR, the TCRdb table keeps only in-frame clones and is missing some. The data hold about 520,000 clones, with around 80% observed a single time. This TCR was sampled from a woman aged 40 to 49 in good health. Some clones in this sample may be carry-over from other donors' samples. The sample consisted of PBMCs. The chain combines TRBV28 with TRBJ1-1; unclear D gene. CDR3 amino acids: CASSLWQGVGGNTEAFF. The CDR3 DNA follows: TGTGCCAGCAGTTTATGGCAAGGAGTTGGAGGTAACACTGAAGCTTTCTTT.